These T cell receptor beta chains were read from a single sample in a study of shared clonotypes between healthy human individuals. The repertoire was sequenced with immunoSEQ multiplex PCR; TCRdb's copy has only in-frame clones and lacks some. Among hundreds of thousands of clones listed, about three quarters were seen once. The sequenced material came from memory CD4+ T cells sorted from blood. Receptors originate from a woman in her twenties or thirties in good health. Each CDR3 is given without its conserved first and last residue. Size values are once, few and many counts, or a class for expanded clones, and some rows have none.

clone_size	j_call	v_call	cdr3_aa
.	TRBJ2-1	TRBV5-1	ASRATGRVSHEQF
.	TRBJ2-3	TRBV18	ASSSTRTTDTQY
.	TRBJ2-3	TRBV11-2	ASSPGTSVTDTQY
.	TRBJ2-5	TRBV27	ASSSSGEGQETQY
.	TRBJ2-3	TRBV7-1	ASSLTNGDTQY
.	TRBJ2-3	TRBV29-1	SGKPGLAGLGADTQY
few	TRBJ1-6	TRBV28	ASSRERVSPLH
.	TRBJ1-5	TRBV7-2	ASSLTGGGNQPQH
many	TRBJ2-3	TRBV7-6	ASSPARTGGTDTQY
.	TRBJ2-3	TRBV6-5	ASSPPSTDTQY
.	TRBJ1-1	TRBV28	ASSFIGGLTEAF
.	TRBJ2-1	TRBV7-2	ASTRAGDLYNEQF
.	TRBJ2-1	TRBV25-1	ASSESKDSYNEQF
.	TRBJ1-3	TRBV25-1	ASSAKGWTGRNTIY
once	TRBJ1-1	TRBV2	ASSASASTEAF
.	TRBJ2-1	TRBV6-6	ASSFRGDEQF
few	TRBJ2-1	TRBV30	AWSRNGLNEQF
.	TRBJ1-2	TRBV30	AWTRNMGDTGGYT
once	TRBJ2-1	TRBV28	ASRFGVRQDYNEQF
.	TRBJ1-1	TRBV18	ASSPSGGDTEAF
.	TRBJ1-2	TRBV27	ASSVTGNYGYT
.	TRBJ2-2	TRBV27	ASSFGRSNTGELF
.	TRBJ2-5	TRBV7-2	ASSLGQSLRLETQY
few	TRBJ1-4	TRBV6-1	ASSRGATEKLF
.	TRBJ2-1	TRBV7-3	ASSPTQGINEQF
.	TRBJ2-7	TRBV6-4	ASKPVETGFHD
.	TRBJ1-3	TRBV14	ASSQGGPGNTIY
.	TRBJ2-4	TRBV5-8	ASSWAGTEKNIQY
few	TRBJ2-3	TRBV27	ASNRAGSDTQY
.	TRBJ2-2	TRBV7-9	ASSFAGETGELF
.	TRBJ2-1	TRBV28	ASSATSGEDPCQF
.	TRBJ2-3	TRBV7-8	ASSPSEDTQY
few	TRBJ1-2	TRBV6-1	ASSEIAGTANGYT
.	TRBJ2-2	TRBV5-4	ASSTGTSGIDGELF
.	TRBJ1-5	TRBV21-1	ASSKRDRGRLCNQPQH
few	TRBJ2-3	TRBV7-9	ASSFTDTQY
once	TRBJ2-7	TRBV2	ASSDWTSGNYEQY
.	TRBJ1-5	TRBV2	ASTRVSNQPQH
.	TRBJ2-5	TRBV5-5	ASSRLQGKETQY
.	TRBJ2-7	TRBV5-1	ASSLAHGTGSYEQY
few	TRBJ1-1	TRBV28	ASSLENVGVSEAF
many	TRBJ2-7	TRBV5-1	ASSLTGTGDEQY
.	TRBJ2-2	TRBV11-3	ASSPTSGRARTGELF
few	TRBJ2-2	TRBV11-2	ASSLLTSTGELF
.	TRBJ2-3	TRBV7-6	ASSLGLAGGASTDTQY
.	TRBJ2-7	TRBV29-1	SVREPGIYEQY
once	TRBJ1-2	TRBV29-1	SVEGRGHGYT
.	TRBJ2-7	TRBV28	AKTRGCEQY
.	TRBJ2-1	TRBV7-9	ASSFSTPGYEQF
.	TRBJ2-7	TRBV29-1	SVEDPGRVNEQY